A single sample is the source of the 27 T cell receptor beta chains below, sequenced in a study of blood T cell repertoires in COVID-19. Sequencing used immunoSEQ multiplex PCR; TCRdb keeps in-frame clones, though not all of them. The sample has 35,000 to 45,000 clones, about nine tenths seen once. The sample was peripheral blood. The receptor set was obtained from a human donor in a cohort sampled during active COVID-19.

This rearrangement joins TRBV18 to TRBJ1-2; a possible D gene is TRBD1 (5 bases). The CDR3 loop spans 16 amino acids. The V gene's germline CDR1 is KGHSH and CDR2 LQKENI. V lost 3 bases and J lost 3, with 17 bases in between. This CDR3 is CASSPIQGKGDYGYTF. The CDR3 coding sequence is TGTGCCAGCTCACCGATTCAGGGAAAGGGCGACTATGGCTACACCTTC.

The rearrangement links TRBV20-1 to TRBJ2-3, with D unresolved. Deletions cut 3 bases from V and 5 bases from J, with 9 bases between. Looked up from germline, CDR1 is DFQATT and CDR2 is SNEGSKA (reference sequence). This CDR3 region has 12 residues. The CDR3 protein is CSASTAGDTQYF. The CDR3 nucleotides read TGCAGTGCTAGTACAGCCGGAGATACGCAGTATTTT.

This clone was seen more than once but under ten times. The chain links TRBV7-7 to TRBJ2-7; perhaps TRBD1 as D (5 bases). CDR3 size: 12 residues. Germline-derived CDR1 and CDR2 are SSHAT and FNYEAQ (reference sequence). Trimming shortened V by 5 bases and J by 4 bases, and 9 bases separated the two germline ends. DNA for the CDR3: TGTGCCAGCAGCCCCGACAGATACGAGCAGTACTTC. Residues: CASSPDRYEQYF. Full variable domain (missing parts from reference TRBV7-7 and TRBJ2-7): GAGVSQSPRYKVTKRGQDVTLRCDPISSHATLYWYQQALGQGPEFLTYFNYEAQPDKSGLPSDRFSAERPEGSISTLTIQRTEQRDSAMYRCASSPDRYEQYFGPGTRLTVT.

The chain has TRBV6-5 and TRBJ2-7, with 7 bases fitting TRBD1. Germline trimming cut 5 bases from V and 2 bases from J; bases unmatched to any gene: 9. Germline V gene lookup returns CDR1 MNHEY and CDR2 SVGAGI. The CDR3 is 15 amino acids. CDR3 protein: CASSRDRYQTYEQYF. The CDR3 DNA is TGTGCCAGCAGTAGGGACAGATACCAAACCTACGAGCAGTACTTC.

The chain is built from TRBV9 and TRBJ2-5; TRBD2 matches at 8 bases. Trimming cost V 4 bases and J 1 base; bases outside gene matches: 12. The CDR3 totals 17 residues. The germline V gene has CDR1 SGDLS and CDR2 YYNGEE. The CDR3 DNA reads as TGTGCCAGCAGCCCCAGGGGAGGCGGGGGGTTCCAAGAGACCCAGTACTTC. Translation: CASSPRGGGGFQETQYF. The full variable domain, its missing parts supplied by reference TRBV9 and TRBJ2-5, is DSGVTQTPKHLITATGQRVTLRCSPRSGDLSVYWYQQSLDQGLQFLIQYYNGEERAKGNILERFSAQQFPDLHSELNLSSLELGDSALYFCASSPRGGGGFQETQYFGPGTRLLVL.

The chain carries TRBV19 and TRBJ1-4, with 8 bases identical to TRBD1. With V trimmed by 3 bases and J by 5 bases, 2 bases remained unmatched. Germline CDR1 and CDR2: LNHDA and SQIVND (reference sequence). This CDR3 spans 14 amino acids. Written as DNA, the CDR3 is TGTGCCAGTAGTATGGGGACAGGAAATGAAAAACTGTTTTTT. Its protein product is CASSMGTGNEKLFF.

This clone appeared once. This chain links TRBV12-3 or TRBV12-4 with TRBJ2-7, with TRBD2 as a possible D gene (5 bases). This CDR3 contains 11 residues. V was clipped by 7 bases and J by 7 bases, with 11 bases between them. CDR3 bases: TGTGCCAGCACCGGTCCGGGGGAGCAGTACTTC. Its translation: CASTGPGEQYF.

The chain has TRBV3-1 (or the pseudogene TRBV3-2) and TRBJ2-1, with 7 bases aligning to TRBD1. The CDR3 is 16 residues long. Germline V lookup: CDR1 LGHDT, CDR2 YNNKEL (reference sequence). V was clipped by 4 bases and J by 1 base; unmatched bases: 7. This CDR3 reads CASSRTGAESYNEQFF. CDR3 sequence (DNA): TGTGCCAGCAGCCGTACAGGGGCCGAATCCTACAATGAGCAGTTCTTC.

The rearrangement joins TRBV6-1 to TRBJ1-4; the D is unclear. Germline lookup yields CDR1 MNHNS and CDR2 SASEGT. V was pared by 2 bases and J by 7 bases, with 14 bases between. This CDR3 region has 15 residues. This CDR3 reads CASSEPGLGSEKLFF. The DNA of the CDR3 is TGTGCCAGCAGTGAACCGGGCCTCGGGAGTGAAAAACTGTTTTTT.

This chain connects TRBV18 to TRBJ1-1, with TRBD1 matching over 7 bases. This CDR3 spans 16 amino acids. The V and J ends lost 3 bases and 6 bases, in that order; junction bases with no gene match: 13. Germline V CDR1 and CDR2: KGHSH, LQKENI. The CDR3 protein is CASSPTPTGISAEAFF. The DNA for the CDR3 is TGTGCCAGCTCACCTACTCCGACAGGGATCTCGGCTGAAGCTTTCTTT. Complete variable domain (other parts from reference TRBV18 and TRBJ1-1): NAGVMQNPRHLVRRRGQEARLRCSPMKGHSHVYWYRQLPEEGLKFMVYLQKENIIDESGMPKERFSAEFPKEGPSILRIQQVVRGDSAAYFCASSPTPTGISAEAFFGQGTRLTVV.

The chain combines TRBV7-8 with TRBJ2-2; D might be TRBD2 (5 bases). This CDR3 has 16 residues. V was shortened by 3 bases and J by 4 bases, with 15 bases between the two germline ends. Germline V gene sequence: CDR1 SGHVS, CDR2 FQNEAQ. This CDR3 is CASSFSPGFSTGELFF. The CDR3 region has the DNA TGTGCCAGCAGCTTTAGTCCGGGGTTCTCCACCGGGGAGCTGTTTTTT.

The chain joins TRBV10-3 to TRBJ1-2; D perhaps matches TRBD1 (5 bases). V was cut by 2 bases and J by 3 bases, with 10 bases left in between. CDR3 length: 14 residues. The germline CDR1 and CDR2 sequences are ENHRY and SYGVKD. The CDR3, as DNA: TGTGCCATCAGTGAGGCAGGGCAGGACTATGGCTACACCTTC. Amino acids: CAISEAGQDYGYTF.

This clone showed up just once. The rearrangement links TRBV5-1 to TRBJ1-2, with 8 bases aligning to TRBD1. The CDR3 length is 18 residues. The junction had 18 bases not matched to a gene; V was cut back by 0 bases and J by 8 bases. The germline V gene has CDR1 SGHRS and CDR2 YFSETQ. CDR3 nucleotides: TGCGCCAGCAGCTTGGGGCCGGGGGTTCCAGGGGGCGCGGGAGGCTACACCTTC. Its translation: CASSLGPGVPGGAGGYTF.

CDR3 residues: CASMGVETQYF. The CDR3 nucleotides read TGTGCCAGCATGGGAGTTGAGACCCAGTACTTC. The V and J genes are TRBV2 and TRBJ2-5, with a possible D match to TRBD2 (5 bases). There are 11 residues in the CDR3. CDR1 and CDR2 (germline): SNHLY, FYNNEI. V was clipped by 7 bases and J by 5 bases, with 8 bases between them.

The chain has TRBV30 and TRBJ2-2; 7 positions agree with TRBD1. V shed 4 bases and J 1 base; nucleotides not matched to a gene: 9. The germline V gene encodes CDR1 GTSNPN and CDR2 SVGIG (reference sequence). This CDR3 is built from 16 residues. The CDR3: CAWKERWTGNTGELFF. CDR3 coding DNA: TGTGCCTGGAAAGAACGCTGGACAGGGAACACCGGGGAGCTGTTTTTT.

This chain uses TRBV27 with TRBJ1-4, with D possibly TRBD1 on 6 matching bases. V shed 4 bases and J shed 1 base, with 10 bases lying between them. CDR3 length: 15 amino acids. Germline V gene lookup returns CDR1 MNHEY and CDR2 SMNVEV (reference sequence). The CDR3 coding sequence is TGTGCCAGCAGTTGGGGAGGGGGAACTAATGAAAAACTGTTTTTT. Protein product: CASSWGGGTNEKLFF.

This chain joins TRBV4-3 and TRBJ1-3, with unresolved D. The V end was cut by 4 bases, the J end by 4 bases, with 17 bases between. This CDR3 contains 16 residues. Germline V gene lookup returns CDR1 LGHNA and CDR2 YSLEER. The CDR3 region is CASSRELGLVGNTIYF. CDR3 in DNA: TGCGCCAGCAGCCGAGAGCTTGGTCTAGTGGGAAACACCATATATTTT.

The chain couples TRBV6-5 to TRBJ2-5, with 7 positions matching TRBD1. This CDR3 region has 16 residues. CDR1 is MNHEY, CDR2 SVGAGI, per germline. With V trimmed by 4 bases and J by 7 bases, 15 bases remained unmatched. The CDR3 region is CASSSPRGGQPGTQYF. The CDR3 DNA sequence: TGTGCCAGCAGTTCCCCGAGAGGGGGCCAACCAGGGACCCAGTACTTC.

This chain joins TRBV7-9 and TRBJ2-7; 9 bases are shared with TRBD1. CDR3 length equals 15 residues. Germline V gene sequence: CDR1 SEHNR, CDR2 FQNEAQ (reference sequence). With V trimmed by 5 bases and J by 3 bases, 8 bases remained unmatched. CDR3: CASSKRDRAHYEQYF. In DNA form, the CDR3 reads TGTGCCAGCAGCAAACGGGACAGGGCCCACTACGAGCAGTACTTC.

V usage is TRBV4-1 and J usage is TRBJ2-1; the match to TRBD2 covers 8 bases. Trimming took 2 bases from V and 4 from J; bases not matched to a gene: 10. CDR3 length: 17 residues. Germline V CDR1 and CDR2: MGHRA, YSYEKL. CDR3 sequence: CASSQFPGGPGYNEQFF. In DNA form, the CDR3 reads TGCGCCAGCAGCCAATTCCCGGGGGGGCCGGGGTACAATGAGCAGTTCTTC.

The chain is built from TRBV19 and TRBJ2-3, with unresolved D. The CDR3 has 12 amino acids. Germline V gene sequence: CDR1 LNHDA, CDR2 SQIVND (reference sequence). The V and J ends lost 3 bases and 5 bases respectively, with 6 bases between them. DNA for the CDR3: TGTGCCAGTAGTATGAGTAAAGATACGCAGTATTTT. This translates into CASSMSKDTQYF. The full variable domain, with the rest looked up from reference TRBV19 and TRBJ2-3, is DGGITQSPKYLFRKEGQNVTLSCEQNLNHDAMYWYRQDPGQGLRLIYYSQIVNDFQKGDIAEGYSVSREKKESFPLTVTSAQKNPTAFYLCASSMSKDTQYFGPGTRLTVL.

This clone was seen only a few times. The chain uses TRBV19 and TRBJ2-5; 8 nucleotides line up with TRBD1. In germline, CDR1 is LNHDA, CDR2 SQIVND (reference sequence). This CDR3 has 15 residues. With V trimmed by 4 bases and J by 4 bases, 8 bases remained unmatched. CDR3 sequence reads: CASSTYDRGGETQYF. CDR3 coding DNA: TGTGCCAGTAGTACATACGACAGGGGTGGAGAGACCCAGTACTTC.

The CDR3 DNA reads as TGTGCCAGCAGCTTCCCATGGGGCGGCAGCAATGCAGATACGCAGTATTTT. Translating gives CASSFPWGGSNADTQYF. The chain uses TRBV7-2 and TRBJ2-3, with D possibly being TRBD1 (5 bases). Germline V gene lookup returns CDR1 SGHTA and CDR2 FQGNSA. This CDR3 region has 17 residues. The ends were cut back, 3 bases at V and 4 bases at J, with 20 bases in the middle.

The rearrangement links TRBV24-1 to TRBJ1-1; D gene ambiguous. CDR3 size: 11 residues. V lost 4 bases to trimming and J lost 11 bases, with 10 bases between them. CDR1 KGHDR and CDR2 SFDVKD come from the germline V gene. Written as DNA, the CDR3 is TGTGCCACCAGTGAGGGAGGTTGGGCTTTCTTT. The encoded protein is CATSEGGWAFF.

The chain is built from TRBV20-1 and TRBJ2-7; TRBD1 matches 7 bases. Per germline, CDR1 DFQATT and CDR2 SNEGSKA (reference sequence). This CDR3 contains 14 residues. The J segment lost 5 bases and the V segment lost 3 bases, leaving 10 bases of the junction unmatched. The CDR3 region is CSASTGTVDHEQYF. Written as DNA, the CDR3 is TGCAGTGCTAGTACCGGGACAGTGGACCACGAGCAGTACTTC.

The chain is built from TRBV5-4 and TRBJ1-1; possibly TRBD1 for D (5 bases). The CDR3 has 15 amino acids. V was trimmed by 4 bases and J by 4 bases, leaving 17 bases between them. Germline lookup yields CDR1 SGHNT and CDR2 YYREEE (reference sequence). The CDR3 sequence is CASSSPQGSTTEAFF. Here the CDR3 DNA reads TGTGCCAGCAGCAGCCCCCAGGGTTCGACCACTGAAGCTTTCTTT.

The J gene is TRBJ2-7, the V gene TRBV29-1, with D perhaps matching TRBD2 (5 bases). The V gene lost 8 bases and the J gene lost 1 base, with 18 bases spanning the gap. CDR3 size: 14 residues. Germline CDR1 and CDR2: SQVTM and ANQGSEA. Here the CDR3 reads CSTRGGSGSYEQYF. Written as DNA, the CDR3 is TGCAGCACCCGGGGTGGGTCCGGATCCTACGAGCAGTACTTC.